This TCR beta chain was identified during a study of blood T cell repertoires in COVID-19. Original analysis: Amplification with reference gene primers provided the estimates of nucleated cell counts. Libraries were prepared by immunoSEQ multiplex PCR; TCRdb keeps only in-frame clonotypes and omits some of them. That table gives V, J and clone size, and the DNA gave D and trimming. The table has 150,000 to 200,000 clones, 65% to 85% seen once. V lost 3 bases, J lost 0 bases, and 1 base stayed unmatched. This CDR3 comprises 14 residues. Germline CDR1 and CDR2: LNHDA and SQIVND (reference sequence). The chain combines TRBV19 with TRBJ1-2; 7 positions agree with TRBD1. The source material was peripheral blood. This receptor was identified in a man aged 55 to 70 with active or convalescent COVID-19. CDR3 sequence reads: CASSIGTANYGYTF. CDR3 nucleotides: TGTGCCAGTAGTATTGGGACAGCTAACTATGGCTACACCTTC.